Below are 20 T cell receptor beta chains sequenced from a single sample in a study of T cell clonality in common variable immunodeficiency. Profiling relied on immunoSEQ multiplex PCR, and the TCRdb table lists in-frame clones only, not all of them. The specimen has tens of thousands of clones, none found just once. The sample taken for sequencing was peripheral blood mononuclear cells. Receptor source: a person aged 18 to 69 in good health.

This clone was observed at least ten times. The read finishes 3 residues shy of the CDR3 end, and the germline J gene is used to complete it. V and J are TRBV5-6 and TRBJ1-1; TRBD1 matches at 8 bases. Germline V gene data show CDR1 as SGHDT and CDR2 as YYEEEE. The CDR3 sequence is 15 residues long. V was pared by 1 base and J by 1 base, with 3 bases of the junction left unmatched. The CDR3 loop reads CASSLQGAPNTEAFF. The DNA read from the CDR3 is TGTGCCAGCAGCTTGCAGGGGGCGCCGAACACTGAA.

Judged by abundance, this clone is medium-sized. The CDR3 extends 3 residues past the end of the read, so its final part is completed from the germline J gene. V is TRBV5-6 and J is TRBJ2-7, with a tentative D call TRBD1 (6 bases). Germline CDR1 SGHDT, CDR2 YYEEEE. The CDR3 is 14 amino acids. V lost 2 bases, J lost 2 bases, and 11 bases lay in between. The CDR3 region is CASSLWTEAYEQYF. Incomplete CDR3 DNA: TGTGCCAGCAGCTTATGGACAGAAGCCTACGAG.

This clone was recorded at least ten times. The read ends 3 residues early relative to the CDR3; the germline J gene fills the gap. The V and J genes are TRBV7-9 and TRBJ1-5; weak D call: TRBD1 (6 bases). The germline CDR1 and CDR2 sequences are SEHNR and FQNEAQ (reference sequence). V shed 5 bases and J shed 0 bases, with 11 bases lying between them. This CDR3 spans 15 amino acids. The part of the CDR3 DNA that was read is TGTGCCAGCAGCCCCGCAGGGGTTAGCAATCAGCCC. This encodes CASSPAGVSNQP. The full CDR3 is CASSPAGVSNQPQHF.

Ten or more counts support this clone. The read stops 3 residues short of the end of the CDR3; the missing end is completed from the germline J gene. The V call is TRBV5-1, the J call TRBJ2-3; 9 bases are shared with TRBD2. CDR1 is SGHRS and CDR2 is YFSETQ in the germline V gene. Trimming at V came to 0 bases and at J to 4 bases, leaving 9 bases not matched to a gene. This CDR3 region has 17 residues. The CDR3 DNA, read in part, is TGCGCCAGCAGCTTGGCCGTCTCTAGCGGGACGGCAGATACG. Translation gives CASSLAVSSGTADT. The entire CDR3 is CASSLAVSSGTADTQYF.

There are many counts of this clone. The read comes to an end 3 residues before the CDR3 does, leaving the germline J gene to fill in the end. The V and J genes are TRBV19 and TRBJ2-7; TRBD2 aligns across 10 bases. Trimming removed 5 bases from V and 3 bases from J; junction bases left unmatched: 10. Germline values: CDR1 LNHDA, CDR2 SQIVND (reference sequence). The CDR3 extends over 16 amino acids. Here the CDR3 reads CASSPGPSGRIYEQYF. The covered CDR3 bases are TGTGCCAGTAGTCCGGGACCTAGCGGGAGAATCTACGAG. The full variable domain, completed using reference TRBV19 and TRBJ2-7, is DGGITQSPKYLFRKEGQNVTLSCEQNLNHDAMYWYRQDPGQGLRLIYYSQIVNDFQKGDIAEGYSVSREKKESFPLTVTSAQKNPTAFYLCASSPGPSGRIYEQYFGPGTRLTVT.

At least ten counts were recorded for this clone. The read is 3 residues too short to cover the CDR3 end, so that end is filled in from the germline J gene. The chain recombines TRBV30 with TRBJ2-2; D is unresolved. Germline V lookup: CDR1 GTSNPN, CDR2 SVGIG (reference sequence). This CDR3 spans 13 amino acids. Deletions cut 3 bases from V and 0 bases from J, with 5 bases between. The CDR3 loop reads CAWRQSNTGELFF. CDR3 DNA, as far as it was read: TGTGCCTGGAGACAGTCGAACACCGGGGAG.

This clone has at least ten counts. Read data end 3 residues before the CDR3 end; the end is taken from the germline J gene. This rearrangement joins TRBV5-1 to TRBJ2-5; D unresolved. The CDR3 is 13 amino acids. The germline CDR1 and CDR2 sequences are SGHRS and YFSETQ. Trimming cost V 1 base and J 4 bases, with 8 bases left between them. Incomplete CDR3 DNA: TGCGCCAGCAGCTTGAGGGCCGCAGAGACC. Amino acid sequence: CASSLRAAET. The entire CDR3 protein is CASSLRAAETQYF.

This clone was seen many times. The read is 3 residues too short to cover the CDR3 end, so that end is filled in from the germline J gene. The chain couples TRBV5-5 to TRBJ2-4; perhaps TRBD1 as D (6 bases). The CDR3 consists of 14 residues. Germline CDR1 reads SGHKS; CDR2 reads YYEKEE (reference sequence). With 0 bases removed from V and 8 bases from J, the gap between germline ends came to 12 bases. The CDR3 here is CASSLGTAADIQYF. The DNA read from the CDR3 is TGTGCCAGCAGCTTGGGGACAGCCGCGGACATT.

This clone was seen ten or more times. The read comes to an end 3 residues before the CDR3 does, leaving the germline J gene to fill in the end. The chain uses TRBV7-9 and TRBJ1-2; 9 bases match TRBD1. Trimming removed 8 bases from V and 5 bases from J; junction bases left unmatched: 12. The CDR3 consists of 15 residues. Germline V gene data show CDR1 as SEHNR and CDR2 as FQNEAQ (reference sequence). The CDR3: CASFSGGTGSYGYTF. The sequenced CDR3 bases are TGTGCCAGCTTCAGTGGGGGGACAGGGTCATATGGC. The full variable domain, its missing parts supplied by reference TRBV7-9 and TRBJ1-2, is DTGVSQNPRHKITKRGQNVTFRCDPISEHNRLYWYRQTLGQGPEFLTYFQNEAQLEKSRLLSDRFSAERPKGSFSTLEIQRTEQGDSAMYLCASFSGGTGSYGYTFGSGTRLTVV.

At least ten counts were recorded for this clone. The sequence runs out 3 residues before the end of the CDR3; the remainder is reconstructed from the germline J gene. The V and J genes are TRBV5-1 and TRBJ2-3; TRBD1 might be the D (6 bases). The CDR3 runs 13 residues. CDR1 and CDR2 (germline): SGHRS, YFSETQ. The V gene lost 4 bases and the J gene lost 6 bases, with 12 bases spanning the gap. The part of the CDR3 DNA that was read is TGCGCCAGCAGCCTTGGGGGCGAGGATACG. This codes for CASSLGGEDT. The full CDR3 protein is CASSLGGEDTQYF.

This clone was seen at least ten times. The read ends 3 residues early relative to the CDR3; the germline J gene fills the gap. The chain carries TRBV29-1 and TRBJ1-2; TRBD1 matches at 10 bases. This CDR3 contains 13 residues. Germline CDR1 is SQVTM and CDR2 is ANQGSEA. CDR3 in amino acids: CSVFGTGAIGYTF. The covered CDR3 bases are TGCAGCGTTTTCGGGACAGGGGCCATCGGC.

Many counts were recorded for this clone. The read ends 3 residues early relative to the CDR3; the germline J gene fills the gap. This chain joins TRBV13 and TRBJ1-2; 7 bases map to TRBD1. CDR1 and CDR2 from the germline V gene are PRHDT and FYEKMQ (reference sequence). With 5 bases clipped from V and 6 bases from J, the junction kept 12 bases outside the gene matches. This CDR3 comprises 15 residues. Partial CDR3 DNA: TGTGCCAGCAGCCCCGACGGGACAGCCCTGGATGGC. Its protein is CASSPDGTALDG. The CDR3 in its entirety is CASSPDGTALDGYTF.

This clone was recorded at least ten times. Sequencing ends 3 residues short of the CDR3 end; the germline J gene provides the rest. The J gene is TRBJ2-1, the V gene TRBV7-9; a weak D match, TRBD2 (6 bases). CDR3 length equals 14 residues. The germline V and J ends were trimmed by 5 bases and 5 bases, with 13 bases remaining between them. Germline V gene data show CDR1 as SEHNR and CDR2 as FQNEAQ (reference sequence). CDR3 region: CASSGLASDNEQFF. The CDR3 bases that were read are TGTGCCAGCAGCGGGCTAGCGAGCGACAATGAG.

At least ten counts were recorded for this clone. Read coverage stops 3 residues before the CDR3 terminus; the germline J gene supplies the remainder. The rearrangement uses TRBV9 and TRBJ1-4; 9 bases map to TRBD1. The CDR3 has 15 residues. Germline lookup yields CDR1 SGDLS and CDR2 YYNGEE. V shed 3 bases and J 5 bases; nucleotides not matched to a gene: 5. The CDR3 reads CASSDGQGTNEKLFF. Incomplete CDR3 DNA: TGTGCCAGCAGCGATGGACAGGGGACAAATGAAAAA.

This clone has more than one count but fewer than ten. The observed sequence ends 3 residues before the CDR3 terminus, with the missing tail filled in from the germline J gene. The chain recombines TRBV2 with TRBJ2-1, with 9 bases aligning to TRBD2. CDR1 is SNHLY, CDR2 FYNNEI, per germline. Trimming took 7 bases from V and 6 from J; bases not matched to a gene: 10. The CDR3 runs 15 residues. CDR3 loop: CASKRRQREVNEQFF. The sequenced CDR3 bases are TGTGCCAGCAAACGTCGCCAGCGGGAGGTCAATGAG.

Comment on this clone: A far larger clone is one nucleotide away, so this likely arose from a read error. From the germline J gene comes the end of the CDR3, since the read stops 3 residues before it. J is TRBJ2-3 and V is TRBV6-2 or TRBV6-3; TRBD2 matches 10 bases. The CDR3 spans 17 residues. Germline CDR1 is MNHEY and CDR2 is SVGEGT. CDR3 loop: CASTYGTSGISTDTQYF. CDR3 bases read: TGTGCCAGCACTTACGGTACTAGCGGGATTAGCACAGATACG.

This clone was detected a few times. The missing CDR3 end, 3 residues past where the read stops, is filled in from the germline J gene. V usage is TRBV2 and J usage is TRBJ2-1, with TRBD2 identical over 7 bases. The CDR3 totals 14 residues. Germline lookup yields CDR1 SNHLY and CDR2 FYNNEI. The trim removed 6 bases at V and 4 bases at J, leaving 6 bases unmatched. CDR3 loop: CASRDGGTYNEQFF. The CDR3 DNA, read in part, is TGTGCCAGCAGGGACGGGGGGACTTACAATGAG.

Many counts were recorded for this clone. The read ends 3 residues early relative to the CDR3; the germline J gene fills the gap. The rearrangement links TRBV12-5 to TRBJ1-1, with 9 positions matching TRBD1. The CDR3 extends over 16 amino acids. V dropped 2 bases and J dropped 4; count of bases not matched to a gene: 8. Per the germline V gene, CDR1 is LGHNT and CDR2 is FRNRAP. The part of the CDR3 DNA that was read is TGTGCTAGTGGTTTGATACAACAGGGGGCGATCACTGAA. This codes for CASGLIQQGAITE. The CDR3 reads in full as CASGLIQQGAITEAFF.

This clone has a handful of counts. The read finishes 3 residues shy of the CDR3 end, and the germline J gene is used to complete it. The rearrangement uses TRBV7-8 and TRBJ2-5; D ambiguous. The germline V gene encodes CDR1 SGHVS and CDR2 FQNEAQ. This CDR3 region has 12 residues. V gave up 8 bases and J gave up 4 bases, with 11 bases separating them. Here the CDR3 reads CASGLSGETQYF. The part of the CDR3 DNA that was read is TGTGCCAGCGGGCTATCAGGAGAGACC.

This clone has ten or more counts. CDR3 amino acids: CASSKREANTEAFF. Incomplete CDR3 DNA: TGTGCCAGTAGTAAGCGGGAGGCGAACACTGAA. This rearrangement joins TRBV19 to TRBJ1-1; D uncertain. The read finishes 3 residues shy of the CDR3 end, and the germline J gene is used to complete it. Germline CDR1 and CDR2: LNHDA and SQIVND (reference sequence). Trimming took off 4 bases at V and 1 base at J, with 10 bases between the two ends. This CDR3 spans 14 amino acids.